What follows are 32 T cell receptor beta chains derived from one specimen sequenced in a study of CD8+ T cells in alopecia areata. RNA was isolated and reverse transcribed to cDNA, the sequencing template. Using immunoSEQ multiplex PCR, the repertoire was profiled, and TCRdb retains in-frame clones only, with some absent. The sample has some 170,000 clones, about 67% seen once. This specimen consisted of CD8+ T cells sorted from blood, obtained at week 0. The receptors shown here come from a human donor with alopecia areata.

This clone was recorded a few times. The V gene is TRBV29-1, the J gene TRBJ2-1; 7 bases are a match to TRBD1. CDR3 length: 15 residues. The germline V gene encodes CDR1 SQVTM and CDR2 ANQGSEA. The J segment lost 2 bases and the V segment lost 1 base, leaving 5 bases of the junction unmatched. Here the CDR3 reads CSVEGRQGAYNEQFF. CDR3 nucleotides: TGCAGCGTTGAAGGTCGACAGGGTGCCTACAATGAGCAGTTCTTC.

This rearrangement joins TRBV13 to TRBJ2-2; D is perhaps TRBD1 (5 bases). This CDR3 spans 15 amino acids. V shed 3 bases and J shed 1 base, with 9 bases lying between them. The germline V gene encodes CDR1 PRHDT and CDR2 FYEKMQ (reference sequence). The CDR3 reads CASSFARGNTGELFF. CDR3 coding DNA: TGTGCCAGCAGCTTTGCTAGGGGGAACACCGGGGAGCTGTTTTTT. The complete variable domain, with remaining parts taken from reference TRBV13 and TRBJ2-2, reads AAGVIQSPRHLIKEKRETATLKCYPIPRHDTVYWYQQGPGQDPQFLISFYEKMQSDKGSIPDRFSAQQFSDYHSELNMSSLELGDSALYFCASSFARGNTGELFFGEGSRLTVL.

The chain uses TRBV29-1 and TRBJ2-1; D call uncertain. The CDR3 consists of 10 residues. V lost 3 bases to trimming and J lost 15 bases, with 12 bases between them. Germline V gives CDR1 SQVTM, CDR2 ANQGSEA. The CDR3 reads CSVDEVFRFF. The CDR3 DNA follows: TGCAGCGTTGACGAAGTATTTAGGTTCTTC.

The chain employs TRBV23-1 and TRBJ2-2, with D perhaps TRBD1 (6 bases). TRBV23-1 is treated as an ORF (open reading frame) with a function not yet certain. V lost 2 bases and J lost 7, with 11 bases in between. The CDR3 is 14 amino acids. The CDR3 loop reads CASSQAGANGELFF. The DNA of the CDR3 is TGCGCCAGCAGTCAAGCAGGGGCGAACGGGGAGCTGTTTTTT.

The chain carries TRBV29-1 and TRBJ2-5; 7 bases fit TRBD1. Germline CDR1 reads SQVTM; CDR2 reads ANQGSEA. The CDR3 is 17 residues long. V shed 6 bases, J shed 7 bases, and the junction held 23 bases outside the gene matches. This chain's CDR3 is CSVSGVEVGQNLRTQYF. CDR3 in DNA: TGCAGCGTCTCCGGCGTTGAGGTGGGACAGAACCTCCGGACCCAGTACTTC.

The gene calls are TRBV30 and TRBJ2-7; D is ambiguous. V lost 5 bases and J lost 4, with 9 bases in between. The germline V gene encodes CDR1 GTSNPN and CDR2 SVGIG (reference sequence). The CDR3 extends over 11 amino acids. The DNA of the CDR3 is TGTGCCTGGGCAATAGGGTACGAGCAGTACTTC. Its translation is CAWAIGYEQYF.

The chain employs TRBV9 and TRBJ2-5; TRBD1 agrees at 7 bases. The CDR3 has 13 amino acids. Germline CDR1 is SGDLS and CDR2 is YYNGEE. J lost 3 bases, V lost 5 bases, and 4 bases had no gene match. In nucleotides, the CDR3 is TGTGCCAGCAGTGATCAGGGGGAAGAGACCCAGTACTTC. Protein product: CASSDQGEETQYF.

This clone was counted a few times. The chain is built from TRBV6-5 and TRBJ2-7; TRBD2 matches 9 bases. CDR3 length equals 13 residues. V shed 7 bases, J shed 4 bases, and the junction held 5 bases outside the gene matches. Germline CDR1 MNHEY, CDR2 SVGAGI. The CDR3 nucleotides are TGTGCCAGCACCTCAGCGGGGGGTTACGAGCAGTACTTC. Translation gives CASTSAGGYEQYF.

The V gene is TRBV4-1, the J gene TRBJ2-7; tentatively, D is TRBD1 (6 bases). Per the germline V gene, CDR1 is MGHRA and CDR2 is YSYEKL. The CDR3 loop spans 14 amino acids. Trimming pared 1 base from V and 0 bases from J, leaving 7 bases between. CDR3: CASSQGQASYEQYF. CDR3 nucleotide sequence: TGCGCCAGCAGCCAAGGACAGGCCTCCTACGAGCAGTACTTC.

This clone appeared a few times. This chain uses TRBV29-1 with TRBJ2-7, with D perhaps matching TRBD1 or TRBD2 (5 bases each). The CDR3 consists of 15 residues. The ends were cut back, 0 bases at V and 0 bases at J, with 12 bases in the middle. Germline CDR1 and CDR2: SQVTM and ANQGSEA. The CDR3 DNA follows: TGCAGCGTTGAAGACAGGGACCGGAGCTCCTACGAGCAGTACTTC. This gives the protein CSVEDRDRSSYEQYF.

This clone has only a few counts. The V gene is TRBV9, the J gene TRBJ2-3; D not resolved. CDR1 SGDLS and CDR2 YYNGEE come from the germline V gene. The CDR3 runs to 14 residues. Trimming removed 3 bases from V and 1 base from J, with 9 bases in between. For the CDR3, the DNA is TGTGCCAGCAGCGGAGGATACCGCACAGATACGCAGTATTTT. Its protein product is CASSGGYRTDTQYF.

Here the CDR3 DNA reads TGTGCCTGGAGTGGACGGGACTTCGCCTACAATGAGCAGTTCTTC. This codes for CAWSGRDFAYNEQFF. The chain recombines TRBV30 with TRBJ2-1, with D possibly being TRBD2 (6 bases). V lost 1 base to trimming and J lost 2 bases, with 12 bases between them. This CDR3 region has 15 residues. Germline V CDR1 and CDR2: GTSNPN, SVGIG (reference sequence).

This chain uses TRBV2 with TRBJ2-7; either TRBD1 or TRBD2 may fit D (5 bases each). Deletions cut 6 bases from V and 5 bases from J, with 17 bases between. The CDR3 spans 14 residues. Germline assignment: CDR1 SNHLY and CDR2 FYNNEI. CDR3 protein: CASSDIGEMNEQYF. The CDR3 bases are TGTGCCAGCAGCGATATAGGGGAGATGAACGAGCAGTACTTC. Variable domain in full (rest from reference TRBV2 and TRBJ2-7): EPEVTQTPSHQVTQMGQEVILRCVPISNHLYFYWYRQILGQKVEFLVSFYNNEISEKSEIFDDQFSVERPDGSNFTLKIRSTKLEDSAMYFCASSDIGEMNEQYFGPGTRLTVT.

The chain joins TRBV27 to TRBJ1-2; D is undetermined. Trimming cost V 2 bases and J 4 bases, with 11 bases left between them. Germline V gene data show CDR1 as MNHEY and CDR2 as SMNVEV (reference sequence). The CDR3 has 14 amino acids. The CDR3 sequence: CASSLDVAGYGYTF. CDR3 nucleotides: TGTGCCAGCAGTTTAGACGTCGCGGGCTATGGCTACACCTTC.

This clone was recorded only once. J is TRBJ1-5 and V is TRBV12-5, with TRBD1 as a possible D gene (6 bases). Germline V gene sequence: CDR1 LGHNT, CDR2 FRNRAP. V gave up 0 bases and J gave up 3 bases, with 12 bases separating them. The CDR3 contains 16 residues. CDR3 region: CASGLVRGEDNQPQHF. The CDR3 bases are TGTGCTAGTGGTTTGGTAAGGGGGGAGGACAATCAGCCCCAGCATTTT.

V is TRBV2 and J is TRBJ2-7; a weak D match, TRBD2 (5 bases). Trimming took 8 bases from V and 1 from J, leaving 12 bases between them. Germline loops: CDR1 SNHLY, CDR2 FYNNEI. The CDR3 has 13 amino acids. The DNA of the CDR3 is TGTGCCAGCCTGCGGGCAAATTCCTACGAGCAGTACTTC. This gives the protein CASLRANSYEQYF.

The CDR3 reads CASSIGHNSNQPQHF. CDR3 sequence (DNA): TGTGCCAGTAGTATTGGTCACAATAGCAATCAGCCCCAGCATTTT. The chain uses TRBV19 and TRBJ1-5; D not resolved. Germline-derived CDR1 and CDR2 are LNHDA and SQIVND (reference sequence). Trimming shortened V by 3 bases and J by 0 bases, and 9 bases separated the two germline ends. CDR3 length: 15 amino acids.

The chain joins TRBV9 to TRBJ1-2, with no clear D. Trimming pared 1 base from V and 0 bases from J, leaving 7 bases between. The CDR3 extends over 14 amino acids. The germline V gene encodes CDR1 SGDLS and CDR2 YYNGEE. The CDR3 loop is CASSVRGANYGYTF. CDR3 coding DNA: TGTGCCAGCAGCGTAAGAGGAGCTAACTATGGCTACACCTTC.

The chain combines TRBV5-1 with TRBJ2-3; 11 nucleotides match TRBD2. The CDR3 contains 18 residues. J was trimmed by 5 bases and V by 2 bases; bases with no gene match: 13. The germline V gene has CDR1 SGHRS and CDR2 YFSETQ. CDR3 DNA: TGCGCCAGCAGCTTCCCACTCTTAGCGGGGGGGCCAGTAGATACGCAGTATTTT. Translated, it gives CASSFPLLAGGPVDTQYF.

The rearrangement uses TRBV5-6 and TRBJ1-6, with 9 bases lining up with TRBD1. V was clipped by 2 bases and J by 7 bases; unmatched bases: 1. The CDR3 runs 14 residues. Germline V gives CDR1 SGHDT, CDR2 YYEEEE. CDR3 nucleotide sequence: TGTGCCAGCAGCTTCGGACAGGGGAATTCACCCCTCCACTTT. Translating it yields CASSFGQGNSPLHF.

This clone turned up a few times. The J gene is TRBJ1-2, the V gene TRBV29-1; D remains unclear. This CDR3 spans 13 amino acids. Germline values: CDR1 SQVTM, CDR2 ANQGSEA. The V end was cut by 4 bases, the J end by 8 bases, with 17 bases between. CDR3 nucleotides: TGCAGCGTTGGCCCGGAGCGGCTGGGGGGCTACACCTTC. Translation: CSVGPERLGGYTF. Filled out from reference TRBV29-1 and TRBJ1-2, the complete variable domain reads SAVISQKPSRDICQRGTSLTIQCQVDSQVTMMFWYRQQPGQSLTLIATANQGSEATYESGFVIDKFPISRPNLTFSTLTVSNMSPEDSSIYLCSVGPERLGGYTFGSGTRLTVV.

This clone was seen more than once but under ten times. The chain carries TRBV27 and TRBJ1-2; TRBD1 matches 7 bases. V dropped 4 bases and J dropped 4; count of bases not matched to a gene: 9. Germline CDR1 MNHEY, CDR2 SMNVEV (reference sequence). This CDR3 has 15 residues. The DNA of the CDR3 is TGTGCCAGCAGTTCACCCCTCACAGGGGTCTATGGCTACACCTTC. This gives the protein CASSSPLTGVYGYTF.

This chain links TRBV5-6 with TRBJ2-1; tentatively, D is TRBD2 (7 bases). V was cut by 2 bases and J by 14 bases, with 14 bases left in between. Germline values: CDR1 SGHDT, CDR2 YYEEEE. The CDR3 contains 12 residues. The CDR3 protein is CASSLGRGPEFF. In DNA form, the CDR3 reads TGTGCCAGCAGCTTAGGGCGGGGGCCGGAGTTCTTC.

The genes are TRBV5-1 and TRBJ1-2; no reliable D call. Trimming removed 0 bases at V and 5 bases at J, with 5 bases between. This CDR3 spans 12 amino acids. The V gene's germline CDR1 is SGHRS and CDR2 YFSETQ. The CDR3 spells CASSLDQYGYTF. Here the CDR3 DNA reads TGCGCCAGCAGCTTGGACCAATATGGCTACACCTTC.

The chain recombines TRBV9 with TRBJ1-5; no clear D gene. V dropped 0 bases and J dropped 4 bases, with 11 bases sitting between them. This CDR3 has 15 amino acids. Germline lookup yields CDR1 SGDLS and CDR2 YYNGEE. The CDR3 is CASSVGTATNQPQHF. CDR3 coding DNA: TGTGCCAGCAGCGTAGGCACAGCCACAAATCAGCCCCAGCATTTT.

The CDR3 sequence is CASSLRQGREAFF. DNA of the CDR3: TGCGCCAGCAGCCTAAGACAGGGTAGGGAAGCTTTCTTT. The rearrangement joins TRBV5-1 to TRBJ1-1; TRBD1 agrees at 7 bases. The CDR3 has 13 residues. The J segment lost 8 bases and the V segment lost 4 bases, leaving 8 bases of the junction unmatched. The germline gives CDR1 SGHRS, CDR2 YFSETQ. Based on the CDR3 plus reference TRBV5-1 and TRBJ1-1, the full variable domain is KAGVTQTPRYLIKTRGQQVTLSCSPISGHRSVSWYQQTPGQGLQFLFEYFSETQRNKGNFPGRFSGRQFSNSRSEMNVSTLELGDSALYLCASSLRQGREAFFGQGTRLTVV.

This chain connects TRBV11-1 to TRBJ2-7; 8 bases align to TRBD1. Trimming removed 4 bases from V and 6 bases from J; junction bases left unmatched: 2. The CDR3 has 12 amino acids. CDR1 is SGHAT and CDR2 is FQDESV in the germline V gene (reference sequence). The DNA of the CDR3 is TGTGCCAGCAGCTGGACAGGGTCCGAGCAGTACTTC. Amino acids: CASSWTGSEQYF.

This chain links TRBV4-2 with TRBJ2-7, with a weak D call TRBD2 (6 bases). Trimming removed 0 bases at V and 5 bases at J, with 17 bases between. This CDR3 has 16 residues. CDR1 and CDR2 (germline): LGHNA, YNFKEQ. The DNA for the CDR3 is TGTGCCAGCAGCCAAGAGGGACTCCCACCTCACAACGAGCAGTACTTC. Translated, it gives CASSQEGLPPHNEQYF.

About this clone: The same CDR3 also results from other DNA sequences found in this sample. The rearrangement links TRBV6-1 to TRBJ2-7; D gene unclear. Per the germline V gene, CDR1 is MNHNS and CDR2 is SASEGT. This CDR3 region has 11 residues. V lost 3 bases, J lost 3 bases, and 3 bases lay in between. The CDR3 DNA sequence: TGTGCCAGCAGTGAGAGCTACGAGCAGTACTTC. Its translation is CASSESYEQYF.

This clone has more than one count but fewer than ten. The V and J genes are TRBV19 and TRBJ1-6; D remains unclear. Germline V gene data show CDR1 as LNHDA and CDR2 as SQIVND (reference sequence). The germline V and J ends were trimmed by 0 bases and 7 bases, with 7 bases remaining between them. The CDR3 runs 14 residues. CDR3 loop: CASSIEGPNSPLHF. In DNA, the CDR3 is TGTGCCAGTAGTATAGAAGGGCCGAATTCACCCCTCCACTTT.

J is TRBJ1-5 and V is TRBV2, with TRBD1 as a possible D gene (5 bases). V was trimmed by 4 bases and J by 3 bases, leaving 10 bases between them. CDR1 is SNHLY, CDR2 FYNNEI, per germline. The CDR3 runs 14 residues. The CDR3 loop reads CASSGRGVNQPQHF. The CDR3 DNA sequence: TGTGCCAGCAGTGGTAGGGGAGTCAATCAGCCCCAGCATTTT.

This clone turned up a few times. The gene calls are TRBV4-1 and TRBJ2-7, with 9 bases identical to TRBD1. Per the germline V gene, CDR1 is MGHRA and CDR2 is YSYEKL. The CDR3 covers 16 residues. Trimming took 1 base from V and 1 from J; bases not matched to a gene: 5. As DNA, the CDR3 is TGCGCCAGCAGCCAAGCCGACAGGGGGGCATCCTACGAGCAGTACTTC. This sequence encodes CASSQADRGASYEQYF.